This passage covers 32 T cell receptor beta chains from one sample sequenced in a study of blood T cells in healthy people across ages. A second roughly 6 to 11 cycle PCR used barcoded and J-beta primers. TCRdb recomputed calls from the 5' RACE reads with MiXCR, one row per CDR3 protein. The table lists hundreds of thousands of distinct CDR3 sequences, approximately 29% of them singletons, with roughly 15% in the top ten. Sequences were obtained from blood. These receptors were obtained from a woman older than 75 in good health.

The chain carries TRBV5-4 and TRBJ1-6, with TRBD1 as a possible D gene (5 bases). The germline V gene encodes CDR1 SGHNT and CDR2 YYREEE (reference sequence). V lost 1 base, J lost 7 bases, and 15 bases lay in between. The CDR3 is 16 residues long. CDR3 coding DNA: TGTGCCAGCAGCTTGAACCCGGGGCAAAGGAATTCACCCCTCCACTTT. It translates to CASSLNPGQRNSPLHF.

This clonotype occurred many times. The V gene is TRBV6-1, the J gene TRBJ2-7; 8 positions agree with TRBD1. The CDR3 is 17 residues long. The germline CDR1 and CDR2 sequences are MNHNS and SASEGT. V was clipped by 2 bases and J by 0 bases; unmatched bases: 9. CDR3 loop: CASSEIGQGSGSYEQYF. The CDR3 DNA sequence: TGTGCCAGCAGTGAAATAGGACAGGGAAGCGGCTCCTACGAGCAGTACTTC.

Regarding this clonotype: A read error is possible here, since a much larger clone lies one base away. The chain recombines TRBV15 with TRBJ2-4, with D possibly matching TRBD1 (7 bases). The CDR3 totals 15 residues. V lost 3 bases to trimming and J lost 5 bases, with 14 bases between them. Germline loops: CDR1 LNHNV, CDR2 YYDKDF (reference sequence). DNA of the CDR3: TGTGCCACCAGCAGCGGAGGGGGCTATGAAAACATTCAGTACTTC. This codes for CATSSGGGYENIQYF.

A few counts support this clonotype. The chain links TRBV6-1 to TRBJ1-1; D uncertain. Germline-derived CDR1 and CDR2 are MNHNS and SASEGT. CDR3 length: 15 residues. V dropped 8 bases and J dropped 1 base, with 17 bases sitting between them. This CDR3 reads CASSGVATQNTEAFF. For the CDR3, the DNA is TGTGCCAGCTCTGGTGTCGCCACCCAGAACACTGAAGCTTTCTTT.

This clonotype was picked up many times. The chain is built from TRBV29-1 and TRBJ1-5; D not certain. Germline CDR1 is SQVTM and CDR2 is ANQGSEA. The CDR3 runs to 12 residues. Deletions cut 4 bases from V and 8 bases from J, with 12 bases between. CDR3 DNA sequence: TGCAGCGTTGCGACCCGGGGTGAGCCCCAGCATTTT. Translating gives CSVATRGEPQHF. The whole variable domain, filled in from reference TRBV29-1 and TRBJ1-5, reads SAVISQKPSRDICQRGTSLTIQCQVDSQVTMMFWYRQQPGQSLTLIATANQGSEATYESGFVIDKFPISRPNLTFSTLTVSNMSPEDSSIYLCSVATRGEPQHFGDGTRLSIL.

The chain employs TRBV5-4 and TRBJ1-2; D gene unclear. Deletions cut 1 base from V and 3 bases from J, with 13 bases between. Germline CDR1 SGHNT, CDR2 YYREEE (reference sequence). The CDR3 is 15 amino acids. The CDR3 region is CASSLRPMDDYGYTF. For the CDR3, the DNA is TGTGCCAGCAGCTTGAGACCCATGGACGACTATGGCTACACCTTC.

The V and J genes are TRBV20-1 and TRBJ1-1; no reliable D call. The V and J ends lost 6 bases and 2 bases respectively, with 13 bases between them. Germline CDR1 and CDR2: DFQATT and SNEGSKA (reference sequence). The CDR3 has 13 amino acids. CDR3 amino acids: CSASPLLNTEAFF. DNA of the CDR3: TGCAGTGCCTCCCCCCTCTTAAACACTGAAGCTTTCTTT.

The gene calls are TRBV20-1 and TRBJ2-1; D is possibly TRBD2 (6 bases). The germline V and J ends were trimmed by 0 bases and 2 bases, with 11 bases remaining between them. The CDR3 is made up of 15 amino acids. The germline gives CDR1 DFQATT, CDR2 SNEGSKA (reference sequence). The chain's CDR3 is CSARDLAKAYNEQFF. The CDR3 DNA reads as TGCAGTGCTAGAGATCTAGCGAAAGCCTACAATGAGCAGTTCTTC.

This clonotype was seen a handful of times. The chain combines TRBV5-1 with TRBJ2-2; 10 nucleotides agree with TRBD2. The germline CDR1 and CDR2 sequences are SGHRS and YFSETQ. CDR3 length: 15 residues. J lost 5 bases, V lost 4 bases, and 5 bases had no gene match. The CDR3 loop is CASSPGTSVTGELFF. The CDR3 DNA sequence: TGCGCCAGCAGCCCGGGGACTAGCGTTACCGGGGAGCTGTTTTTT. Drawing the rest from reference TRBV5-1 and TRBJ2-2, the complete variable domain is KAGVTQTPRYLIKTRGQQVTLSCSPISGHRSVSWYQQTPGQGLQFLFEYFSETQRNKGNFPGRFSGRQFSNSRSEMNVSTLELGDSALYLCASSPGTSVTGELFFGEGSRLTVL.

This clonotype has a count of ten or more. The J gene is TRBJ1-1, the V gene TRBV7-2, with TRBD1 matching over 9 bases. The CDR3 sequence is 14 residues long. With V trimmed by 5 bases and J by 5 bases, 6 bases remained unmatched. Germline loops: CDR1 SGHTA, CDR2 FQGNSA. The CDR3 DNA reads TGTGCCAGCAGCCTTTCGACAGGGGGGACTGAAGCTTTCTTT. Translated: CASSLSTGGTEAFF.

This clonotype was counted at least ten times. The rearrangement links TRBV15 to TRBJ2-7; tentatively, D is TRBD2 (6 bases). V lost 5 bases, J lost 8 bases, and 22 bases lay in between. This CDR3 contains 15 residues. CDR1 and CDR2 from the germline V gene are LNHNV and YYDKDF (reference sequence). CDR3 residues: CATSDAYGGRTKQYF. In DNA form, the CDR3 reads TGTGCCACCAGCGACGCCTATGGAGGGCGGACGAAGCAGTACTTC.

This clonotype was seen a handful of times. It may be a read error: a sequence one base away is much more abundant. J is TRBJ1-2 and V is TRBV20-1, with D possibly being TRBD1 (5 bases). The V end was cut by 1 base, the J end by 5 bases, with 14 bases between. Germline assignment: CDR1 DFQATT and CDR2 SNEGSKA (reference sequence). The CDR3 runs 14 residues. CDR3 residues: CSARGPGTEYGYTF. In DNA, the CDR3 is TGCAGTGCTAGAGGCCCCGGGACGGAATATGGCTACACCTTC.

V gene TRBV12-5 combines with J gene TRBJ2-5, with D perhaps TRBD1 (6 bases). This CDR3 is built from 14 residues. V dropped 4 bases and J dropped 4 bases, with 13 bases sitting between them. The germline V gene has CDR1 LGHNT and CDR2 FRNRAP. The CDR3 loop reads CASGSDRSLETQYF. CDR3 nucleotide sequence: TGTGCTAGTGGTTCCGACAGGTCTCTAGAGACCCAGTACTTC.

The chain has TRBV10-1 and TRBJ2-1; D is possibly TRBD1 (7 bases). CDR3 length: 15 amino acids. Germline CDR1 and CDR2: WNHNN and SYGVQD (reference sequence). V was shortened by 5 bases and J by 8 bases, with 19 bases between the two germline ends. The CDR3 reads CASSRVTGRGDEQFF. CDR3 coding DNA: TGCGCCAGCAGTCGGGTGACAGGCAGGGGGGATGAGCAGTTCTTC.

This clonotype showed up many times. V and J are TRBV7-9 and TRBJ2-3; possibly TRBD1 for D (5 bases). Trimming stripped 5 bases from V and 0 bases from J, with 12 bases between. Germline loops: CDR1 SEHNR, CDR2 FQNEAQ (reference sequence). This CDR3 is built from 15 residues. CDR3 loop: CASSLDSPSTDTQYF. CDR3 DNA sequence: TGTGCCAGCAGCCTCGACAGTCCTAGCACAGATACGCAGTATTTT.

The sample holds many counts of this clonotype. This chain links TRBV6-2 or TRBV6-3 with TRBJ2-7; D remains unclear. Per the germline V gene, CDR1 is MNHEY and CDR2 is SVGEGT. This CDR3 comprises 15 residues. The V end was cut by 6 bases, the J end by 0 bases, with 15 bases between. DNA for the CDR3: TGTGCCAGCAGCGTTTCGGTGGGATCCTCCTACGAGCAGTACTTC. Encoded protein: CASSVSVGSSYEQYF.

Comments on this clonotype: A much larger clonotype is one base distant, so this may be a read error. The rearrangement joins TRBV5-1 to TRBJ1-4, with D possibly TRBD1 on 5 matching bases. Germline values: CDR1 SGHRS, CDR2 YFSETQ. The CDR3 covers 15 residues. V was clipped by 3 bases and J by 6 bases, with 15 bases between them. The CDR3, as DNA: TGCGCCAGCAGCTGGGCCGGGGGGAAGGATGAAAAACTGTTTTTT. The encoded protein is CASSWAGGKDEKLFF.

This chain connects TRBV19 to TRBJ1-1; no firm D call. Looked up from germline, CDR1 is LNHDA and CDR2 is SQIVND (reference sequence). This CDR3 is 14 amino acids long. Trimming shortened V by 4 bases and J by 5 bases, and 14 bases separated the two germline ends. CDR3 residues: CASSTRVLGTEAFF. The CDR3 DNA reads TGTGCCAGTAGTACCCGGGTCTTGGGGACTGAAGCTTTCTTT. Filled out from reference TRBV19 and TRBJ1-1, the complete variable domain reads DGGITQSPKYLFRKEGQNVTLSCEQNLNHDAMYWYRQDPGQGLRLIYYSQIVNDFQKGDIAEGYSVSREKKESFPLTVTSAQKNPTAFYLCASSTRVLGTEAFFGQGTRLTVV.

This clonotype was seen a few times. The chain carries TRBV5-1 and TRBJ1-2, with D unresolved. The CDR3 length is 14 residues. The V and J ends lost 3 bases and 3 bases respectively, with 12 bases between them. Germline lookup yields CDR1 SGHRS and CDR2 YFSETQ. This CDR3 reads CASSWVAGDYGYTF. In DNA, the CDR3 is TGCGCCAGCAGCTGGGTAGCGGGCGACTATGGCTACACCTTC.

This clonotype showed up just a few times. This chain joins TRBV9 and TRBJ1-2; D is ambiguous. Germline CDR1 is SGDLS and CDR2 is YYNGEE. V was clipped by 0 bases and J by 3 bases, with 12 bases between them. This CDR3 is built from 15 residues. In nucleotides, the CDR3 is TGTGCCAGCAGCGTAGAGGCTCGGGTGGACTATGGCTACACCTTC. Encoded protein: CASSVEARVDYGYTF.

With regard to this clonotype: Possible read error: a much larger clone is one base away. CDR3 sequence (DNA): TGTGCCAGCAGCGCTAGACGAGTGGGGGGCTACAATGAGCAGTTCTTC. It specifies CASSARRVGGYNEQFF. The chain is built from TRBV7-6 and TRBJ2-1; D perhaps matches TRBD2 (6 bases). The CDR3 is made up of 16 amino acids. The germline CDR1 and CDR2 sequences are SGHVS and FNYEAQ. Trimming removed 5 bases at V and 3 bases at J, with 17 bases between.

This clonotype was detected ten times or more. CDR3 nucleotides: TGTGCCAGCAGAGGCAGGGGGCAAGATACGCAGTATTTT. Its protein is CASRGRGQDTQYF. This sequence joins TRBV2 and TRBJ2-3, with 8 bases lining up with TRBD1. This CDR3 is 13 amino acids long. The V gene's germline CDR1 is SNHLY and CDR2 FYNNEI. V gave up 6 bases and J gave up 5 bases; unmatched junction bases: 4.

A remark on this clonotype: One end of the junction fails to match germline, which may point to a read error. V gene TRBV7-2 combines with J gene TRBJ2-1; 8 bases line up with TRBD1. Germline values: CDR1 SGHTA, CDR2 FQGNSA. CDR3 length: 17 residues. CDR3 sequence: CASSVAKAGSGGNEKFF. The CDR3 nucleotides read TGTGCCAGCAGCGTAGCGAAGGCAGGGTCAGGGGGCAATGAGAAGTTCTTC.

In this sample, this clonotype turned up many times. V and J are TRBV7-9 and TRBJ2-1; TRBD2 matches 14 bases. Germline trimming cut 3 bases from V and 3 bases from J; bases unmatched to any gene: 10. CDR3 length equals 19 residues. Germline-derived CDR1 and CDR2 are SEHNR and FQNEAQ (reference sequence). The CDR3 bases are TGTGCCAGCAGCTTCCCGACTAGCGGGGGGGCTCTCTACTACAATGAGCAGTTCTTC. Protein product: CASSFPTSGGALYYNEQFF.

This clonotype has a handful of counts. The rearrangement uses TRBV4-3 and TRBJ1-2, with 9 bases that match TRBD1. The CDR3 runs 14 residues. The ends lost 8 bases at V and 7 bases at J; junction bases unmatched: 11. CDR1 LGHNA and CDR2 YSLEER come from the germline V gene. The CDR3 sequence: CASRRDRDHCGYTF. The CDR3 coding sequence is TGCGCCAGCCGACGGGACAGGGACCACTGTGGCTACACCTTC.

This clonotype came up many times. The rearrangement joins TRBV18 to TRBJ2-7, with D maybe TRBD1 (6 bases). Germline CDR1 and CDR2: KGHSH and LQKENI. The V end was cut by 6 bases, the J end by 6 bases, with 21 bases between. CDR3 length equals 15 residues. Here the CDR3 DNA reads TGTGCCAGCTCGCGACAGGAGTCTTATGAAGGCGAGCAGTACTTC. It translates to CASSRQESYEGEQYF.

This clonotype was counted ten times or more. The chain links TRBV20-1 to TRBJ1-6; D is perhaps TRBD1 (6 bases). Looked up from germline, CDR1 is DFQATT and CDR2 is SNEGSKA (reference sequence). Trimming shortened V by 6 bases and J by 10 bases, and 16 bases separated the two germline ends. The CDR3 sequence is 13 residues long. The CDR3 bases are TGCAGTGCCCGGGACAACCTGGGGTCACCCCTCCACTTT. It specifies CSARDNLGSPLHF.

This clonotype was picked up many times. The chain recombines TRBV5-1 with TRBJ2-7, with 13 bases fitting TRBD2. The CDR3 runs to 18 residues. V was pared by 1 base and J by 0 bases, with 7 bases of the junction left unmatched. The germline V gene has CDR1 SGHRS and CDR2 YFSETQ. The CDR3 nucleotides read TGCGCCAGCAGCTTGTGGACTAGCGGGGGACCAAGCTCCTACGAGCAGTACTTC. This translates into CASSLWTSGGPSSYEQYF.

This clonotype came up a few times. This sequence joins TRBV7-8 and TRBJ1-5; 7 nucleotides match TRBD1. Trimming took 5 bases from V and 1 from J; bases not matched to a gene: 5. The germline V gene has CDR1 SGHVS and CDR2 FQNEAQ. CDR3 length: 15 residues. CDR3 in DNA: TGTGCCAGCAGCCTAACGGGACAGAGCAATCAGCCCCAGCATTTT. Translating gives CASSLTGQSNQPQHF.

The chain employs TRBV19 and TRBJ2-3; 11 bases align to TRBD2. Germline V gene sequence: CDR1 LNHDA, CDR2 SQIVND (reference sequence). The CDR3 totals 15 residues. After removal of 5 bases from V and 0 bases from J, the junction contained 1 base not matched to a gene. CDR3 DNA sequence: TGTGCCAGTAGTCGGACTAGCGGGAGCACAGATACGCAGTATTTT. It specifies CASSRTSGSTDTQYF.

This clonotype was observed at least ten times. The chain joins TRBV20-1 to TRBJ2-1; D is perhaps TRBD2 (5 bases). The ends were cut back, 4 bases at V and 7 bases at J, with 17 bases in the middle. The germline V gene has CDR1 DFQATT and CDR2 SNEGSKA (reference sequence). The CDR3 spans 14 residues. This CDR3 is CSAKEWTSRNEQFF. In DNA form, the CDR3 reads TGCAGTGCTAAGGAATGGACTTCCCGTAATGAGCAGTTCTTC.

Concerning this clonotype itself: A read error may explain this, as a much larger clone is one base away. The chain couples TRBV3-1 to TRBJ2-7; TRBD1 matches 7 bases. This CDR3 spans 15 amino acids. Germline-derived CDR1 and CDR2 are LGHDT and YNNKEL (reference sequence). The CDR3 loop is CAGSRGGPISYEQYF. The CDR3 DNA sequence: TGTGCCGGCAGCCGAGGGGGCCCCATCTCCTACGAGCAGTACTTC.